The rows below give T cell receptor beta chains drawn from one sample of a study of blood T cell repertoires in COVID-19. Only in-frame clones appear in the TCRdb table, and some are missing; sequencing was by immunoSEQ multiplex PCR. The table lists roughly 25,000 clones, around 89% of them singletons, with over 9.5% in the top ten. The sample was peripheral blood. Receptors originate from a man in his sixties or seventies with acute or convalescent COVID-19. Both conserved end residues are part of each CDR3. Fields, in order: V gene, J gene, D gene, clone size, CDR3 DNA, CDR3 protein. A D gene is named only where the DNA matches it firmly. Rows give clone size only sometimes, using once, few, many, or a class for an expanded clone.

>TRBV3-1/TRBV3-2|TRBJ2-3|TRBD2|NA
TGTGCCAGCAGCCATTCACGGGGGGAGGGAGATACGCAGTATTTT
CASSHSRGEGDTQYF
>TRBV5-4|TRBJ1-2|NA|NA
TGTGCCAGCAGCTTAGATCCGCGGTACCTAAATGGCTACACCTTC
CASSLDPRYLNGYTF
>TRBV18|TRBJ2-2|NA|NA
TGTGCCAGCTCTCAACGGGACACCGGGGAGCTGTTTTTT
CASSQRDTGELFF
>TRBV21-1|TRBJ2-5|NA|NA
TGTGCCAGCAGCATTGGGCTCAACAGGGGTCAAGAGACCCAGTACTTC
CASSIGLNRGQETQYF
>TRBV19|TRBJ1-5|NA|NA
TGTGCCAGTAGTAGTCGCGGGGTGAATAGCAATCAGCCCCAGCATTTT
CASSSRGVNSNQPQHF
>TRBV28|TRBJ1-1|TRBD1|NA
TGTGCCAGCAGGGATGGACAGGGGGGCACTGAAGCTTTCTTT
CASRDGQGGTEAFF
>TRBV6-2/TRBV6-3|TRBJ2-2|NA|NA
TGTGCCAGCAGTTACATTCTCAGGGCCGGGGAGCTGTTTTTT
CASSYILRAGELFF
>TRBV3-1/TRBV3-2|TRBJ1-1|TRBD1|NA
TGTGCCAGCAGCCAAGGGGACAGCAACACTGAAGCTTTCTTT
CASSQGDSNTEAFF
>TRBV11-3|TRBJ2-3|TRBD2|NA
TGTGCCAGCAGCCGGCGGTTCGGCGCGGGGGTGGGGACAGATACGCAGTATTTT
CASSRRFGAGVGTDTQYF
>TRBV11-2|TRBJ2-1|TRBD2|few
TGTGCCAGCAGCTCCCTACTAGCGGGGGGTCCCAATGAGCAGTTCTTC
CASSSLLAGGPNEQFF
>TRBV29-1|TRBJ1-2|NA|NA
TGCAGCGCTCTGGACAGTAACTATGGCTACACCTTC
CSALDSNYGYTF
>TRBV3-1/TRBV3-2|TRBJ1-6|NA|few
TGTGCCAGCAGCCAAGGCAGGGGTGTATCACCCCTCCACTTT
CASSQGRGVSPLHF
>TRBV25-1|TRBJ1-6|NA|NA
TGTGCCAGCAGTGGAGGGTTGCCGCCCCTCCACTTT
CASSGGLPPLHF
>TRBV5-6|TRBJ2-2|TRBD2|once
TGTGCCAGCAGCTTAGGACTAGCCTTTAACACCGGGGAGCTGTTTTTT
CASSLGLAFNTGELFF
>TRBV24-1|TRBJ1-5|NA|NA
TGTGCCACCAGTGATGCCCGCGAGCCCCAGCATTTT
CATSDAREPQHF
>TRBV5-1|TRBJ2-7|NA|few
TGCGCCAGCAGCTTGGCCCAGGGCCTTGGGGAGCAGTACTTC
CASSLAQGLGEQYF
>TRBV2|TRBJ2-3|NA|NA
TGTGCCAGCAGCTGGGAGTATACGCAGTATTTT
CASSWEYTQYF
>TRBV10-3|TRBJ2-1|TRBD2|NA
TGTGCCATCAGTGGGGAAGGACTAGCGGGCCCCAATGAGCAGTTCTTC
CAISGEGLAGPNEQFF
>TRBV28|TRBJ2-1|TRBD2|NA
TGTGCCAGCAGTTTAGACCTAGCGGGAGTCAATGAGCAGTTCTTC
CASSLDLAGVNEQFF
>TRBV6-5|TRBJ1-2|NA|NA
TGTGCCAGCGCCAGATCTAACTATGGCTACACCTTC
CASARSNYGYTF
>TRBV6-1|TRBJ2-5|NA|NA
TGTGCCAGCAGTGAAGTCGGGATGGGGGAGACCCAGTACTTC
CASSEVGMGETQYF
>TRBV5-4|TRBJ1-6|TRBD1|NA
TGTGCCAGCAGTCGCGACAGGGGGGGATCACCCCTCCACTTT
CASSRDRGGSPLHF
>TRBV19|TRBJ1-1|TRBD1|NA
TGTGCCAGTAAAAGGCCGACAGGGTCTAACACTGAAGCTTTCTTT
CASKRPTGSNTEAFF
>TRBV2|TRBJ1-2|TRBD1|NA
TGTGCCAGCAGTGATCGGACAGGGGTTGGCTACACCTTC
CASSDRTGVGYTF
>TRBV7-9|TRBJ2-5|NA|NA
TGTGCCAGCAGCCCCCCAGAGCGGACCCAGTACTTC
CASSPPERTQYF
>TRBV5-1|TRBJ2-7|TRBD2|NA
TGCGCCAGCAGCTTTGTTGGGGGACTAGCGGGAGGGCCAGCGCAGTACTTC
CASSFVGGLAGGPAQYF
>TRBV27|TRBJ1-1|TRBD1|NA
TGTGCCAGCAGTCTACAGGGGAGTATCACTGAAGCTTTCTTT
CASSLQGSITEAFF
>TRBV6-1|TRBJ2-1|NA|NA
TGTGCCAGCAGTGAGGAGACAGGCTCCTACAATGAGCAGTTCTTC
CASSEETGSYNEQFF
>TRBV28|TRBJ1-6|TRBD1|NA
TGTGCCAGCAGTTTAGACAGGGAGACCTATAATTCACCCCTCCACTTT
CASSLDRETYNSPLHF
>TRBV7-9|TRBJ1-2|NA|NA
TGTGCCAGCAGCTCGATTGGGCAGTTCTATGGCTACACCTTC
CASSSIGQFYGYTF
>TRBV1|TRBJ2-2|NA|NA
TGCACCAGCAGCCCGGGGAGGGCCGGGGAGCTGTTTTTT
CTSSPGRAGELFF
>TRBV28|TRBJ2-1|NA|once
TGTGCCAGCAGTCCCTTGGCCGGCAGCGGAGAGCAGTTCTTC
CASSPLAGSGEQFF
>TRBV5-1|TRBJ2-1|TRBD2|NA
TGCGCCAGCAGCTTGTTTGGCACTAGCGGGAGATCCAATGAGCAGTTCTTC
CASSLFGTSGRSNEQFF
>TRBV10-1|TRBJ2-3|TRBD1|NA
TGCGCCAGCAGCTCCGGGACAGGGGCACAGAATACGCAGTATTTT
CASSSGTGAQNTQYF
>TRBV11-2|TRBJ2-6|NA|NA
TGTGCCAGCAGCTTGTCCGCTGGGGCCAACGTCCTGACTTTC
CASSLSAGANVLTF
>TRBV29-1|TRBJ1-1|NA|NA
TGCAGCGCCCTAAATGGGAGGAACACTGAAGCTTTCTTT
CSALNGRNTEAFF
>TRBV28|TRBJ1-6|TRBD1|NA
TGTGCCAGCCGGGACAGCAATTCACCCCTCCACTTT
CASRDSNSPLHF
>TRBV10-1|TRBJ2-5|TRBD2|NA
TGCGCCAGCAGTGAGGGGGCTAGCGGGGGACAAGAGACCCAGTACTTC
CASSEGASGGQETQYF
>TRBV6-5|TRBJ1-1|NA|NA
TGTGCCAGCTATTGGGAACAGGGTCACACTGAAGCTTTCTTT
CASYWEQGHTEAFF
>TRBV11-3|TRBJ2-7|NA|NA
TGTGCCAGCAGCTTAGCCAGCTCCTACGAGCAGTACTTC
CASSLASSYEQYF
>TRBV5-4|TRBJ2-1|NA|once
TGTGCCAGCAGCCCAGATAGCGGTTCCTACAATGAGCAGTTCTTC
CASSPDSGSYNEQFF
>TRBV7-8|TRBJ2-6|TRBD2|once
TGTGCCAGCAACCCCATTACGGGGGGGTTTAGCTCTGGGGCCAACGTCCTGACTTTC
CASNPITGGFSSGANVLTF
>TRBV6-5|TRBJ2-5|NA|NA
TGTGCCAGCAGCCGCGATTGGGAGACCCAGTACTTC
CASSRDWETQYF